The text below deals with one TCR beta chain. These data originate in a study of T cell changes during pregnancy in multiple sclerosis. Repertoires were generated with immunoSEQ multiplex PCR, while TCRdb's copy carries only in-frame clones and drops some. This sample has about 46,000 clones, with almost 95% found just once. CDR1 and CDR2 from the germline V gene are SGHVS and FNYEAQ. Trimming shortened V by 4 bases and J by 5 bases, and 15 bases separated the two germline ends. CDR3 length equals 15 residues. The receptor was derived from a female donor with multiple sclerosis, enrolled in a pregnancy study. The V gene is TRBV7-6, the J gene TRBJ2-1; D might be TRBD1 (5 bases). The sequencing used CD8+ T cells from peripheral blood mononuclear cells, collected in the first trimester of pregnancy. The CDR3 spells CASSWPVAGHNEQFF. The CDR3 nucleotides read TGTGCCAGCAGCTGGCCGGTGGCAGGGCACAATGAGCAGTTCTTC.